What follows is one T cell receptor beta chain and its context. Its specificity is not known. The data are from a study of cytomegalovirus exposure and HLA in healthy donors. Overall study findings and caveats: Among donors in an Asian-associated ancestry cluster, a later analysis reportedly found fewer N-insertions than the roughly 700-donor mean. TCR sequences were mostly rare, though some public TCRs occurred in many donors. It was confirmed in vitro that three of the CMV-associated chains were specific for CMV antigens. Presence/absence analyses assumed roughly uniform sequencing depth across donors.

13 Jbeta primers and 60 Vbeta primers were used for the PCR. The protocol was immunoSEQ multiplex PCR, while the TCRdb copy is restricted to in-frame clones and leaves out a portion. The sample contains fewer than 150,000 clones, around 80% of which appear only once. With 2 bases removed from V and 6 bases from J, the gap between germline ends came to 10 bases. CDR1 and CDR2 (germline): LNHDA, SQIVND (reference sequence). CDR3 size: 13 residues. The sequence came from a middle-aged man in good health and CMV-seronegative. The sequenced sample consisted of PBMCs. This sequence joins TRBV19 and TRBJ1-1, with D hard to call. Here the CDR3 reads CASSIRGIAEAFF. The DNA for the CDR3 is TGTGCCAGTAGTATACGGGGAATCGCTGAAGCTTTCTTT.